The T cell receptor beta chain described here comes from a study of blood T cell repertoires in COVID-19. The repertoire was sequenced with immunoSEQ multiplex PCR; TCRdb's copy has only in-frame clones and lacks some. Of 150,000 to 200,000 clones listed, around 89% were seen once; the top ten hold roughly 0.82%. The CDR3 length is 17 residues. With 1 base clipped from V and 1 base from J, the junction kept 7 bases outside the gene matches. Germline V gives CDR1 LGHNA, CDR2 YSLEER. The V gene is TRBV4-3, the J gene TRBJ2-7, with TRBD1 matching over 10 bases. The sequenced material came from PBMCs or T cells enriched from blood (not recorded which). This sequence was found in a young woman who had recovered from COVID-19. For the CDR3, the DNA is TGCGCCAGCAGCCAAGGAGGGGGGACAGGGGAATCCTACGAGCAGTACTTC. This sequence encodes CASSQGGGTGESYEQYF.